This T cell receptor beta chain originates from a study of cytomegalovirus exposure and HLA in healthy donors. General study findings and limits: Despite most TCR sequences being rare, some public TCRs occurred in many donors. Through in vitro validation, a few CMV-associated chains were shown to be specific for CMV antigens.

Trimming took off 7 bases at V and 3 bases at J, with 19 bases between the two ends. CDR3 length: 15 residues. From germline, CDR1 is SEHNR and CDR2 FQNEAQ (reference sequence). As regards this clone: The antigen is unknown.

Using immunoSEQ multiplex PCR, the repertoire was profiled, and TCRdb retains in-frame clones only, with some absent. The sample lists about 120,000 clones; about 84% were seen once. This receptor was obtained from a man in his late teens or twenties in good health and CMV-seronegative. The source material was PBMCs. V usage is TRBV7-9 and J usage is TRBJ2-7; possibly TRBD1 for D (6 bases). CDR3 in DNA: TGTGCCAGCAACGTCGATGGCAGGGGCGACTACGAGCAGTACTTC. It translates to CASNVDGRGDYEQYF.